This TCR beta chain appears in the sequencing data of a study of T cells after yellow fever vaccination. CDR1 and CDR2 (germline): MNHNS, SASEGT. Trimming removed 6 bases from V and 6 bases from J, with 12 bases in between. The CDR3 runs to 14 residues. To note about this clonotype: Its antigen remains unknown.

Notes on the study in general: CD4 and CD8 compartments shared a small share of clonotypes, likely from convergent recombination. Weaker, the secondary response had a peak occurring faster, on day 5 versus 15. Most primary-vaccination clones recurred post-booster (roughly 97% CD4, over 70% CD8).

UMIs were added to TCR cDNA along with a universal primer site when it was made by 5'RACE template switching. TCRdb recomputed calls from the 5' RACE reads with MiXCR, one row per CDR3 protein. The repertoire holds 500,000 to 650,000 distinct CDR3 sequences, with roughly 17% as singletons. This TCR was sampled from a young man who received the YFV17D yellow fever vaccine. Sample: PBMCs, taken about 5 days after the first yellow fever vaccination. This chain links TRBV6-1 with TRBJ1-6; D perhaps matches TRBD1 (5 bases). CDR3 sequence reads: CASRQGLSNSPLHF. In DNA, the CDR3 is TGTGCCAGCAGGCAGGGCCTTAGTAATTCACCCCTCCACTTT.